A single sample gave rise to the 12 T cell receptor beta chains below, sequenced in a study of beta chain features in type 1 diabetes. The study's findings and limits: All four CD4+ subsets from Type 1 diabetes patients carried moderately but significantly shorter TCRB CDR3s.

These receptors are not linked to any known antigen. Investigators reverse transcribed all isolated RNA, so they sequenced expressed TCRB transcripts. Clones were sequenced by immunoSEQ multiplex PCR, and TCRdb holds only the in-frame ones, with some missing. The table has around 310,000 clones, roughly 13% seen once; the top ten hold roughly 0.016%. Sample: naive CD4+ T cells from blood. The source of these receptors is a woman aged 18-29 years with type 1 diabetes.

This clone was counted a few times. The rearrangement joins TRBV7-9 to TRBJ2-7; possibly TRBD1 for D (5 bases). The V end was cut by 5 bases, the J end by 3 bases, with 17 bases between. Looked up from germline, CDR1 is SEHNR and CDR2 is FQNEAQ (reference sequence). The CDR3 spans 15 residues. In DNA form, the CDR3 reads TGTGCCAGCAGCCCAGGTGGGGCAGCATTCTACGAGCAGTACTTC. Translating it yields CASSPGGAAFYEQYF.

This clone turned up a few times. CDR3 amino acids: CSVLDRPNTEAFF. The DNA for the CDR3 is TGCAGCGTCCTGGACAGACCGAACACTGAAGCTTTCTTT. The rearrangement uses TRBV29-1 and TRBJ1-1; D may be TRBD1 (6 bases). Germline assignment: CDR1 SQVTM and CDR2 ANQGSEA. The length of the CDR3 is 13 residues. V was shortened by 6 bases and J by 1 base, with 12 bases between the two germline ends.

The rearrangement links TRBV25-1 to TRBJ2-7; 9 nucleotides align to TRBD1. J gave up 5 bases and V 5 bases, and 10 bases lay outside the gene matches. Germline assignment: CDR1 MGHDK and CDR2 SYGVNS. The CDR3 is 15 amino acids. CDR3 protein: CASSPLGTGHHEQYF. Here the CDR3 DNA reads TGTGCCAGCAGTCCCTTAGGGACAGGGCACCACGAGCAGTACTTC.

J is TRBJ1-5 and V is TRBV7-9; a possible D gene is TRBD1 (5 bases). The CDR3 length is 16 residues. V lost 5 bases, J lost 6 bases, and 20 bases lay in between. Germline CDR1 reads SEHNR; CDR2 reads FQNEAQ (reference sequence). CDR3 sequence reads: CASSLGAGRSVQPQHF. The DNA of the CDR3 is TGTGCCAGCAGCCTCGGGGCAGGGAGGTCTGTTCAGCCCCAGCATTTT.

The chain is built from TRBV7-7 and TRBJ2-7, with D possibly TRBD2 on 7 matching bases. Germline values: CDR1 SSHAT, CDR2 FNYEAQ (reference sequence). V was cut by 5 bases and J by 3 bases, with 17 bases left in between. The CDR3 has 15 residues. DNA for the CDR3: TGTGCCAGCAGCGAGGGGCCGGGGGGCGGCTACGAGCAGTACTTC. It specifies CASSEGPGGGYEQYF. Variable domain in full (rest from reference TRBV7-7 and TRBJ2-7): GAGVSQSPRYKVTKRGQDVTLRCDPISSHATLYWYQQALGQGPEFLTYFNYEAQPDKSGLPSDRFSAERPEGSISTLTIQRTEQRDSAMYRCASSEGPGGGYEQYFGPGTRLTVT.

The chain carries TRBV7-9 and TRBJ1-1; 7 bases align to TRBD1. Trimming cost V 4 bases and J 1 base; bases outside gene matches: 6. Germline values: CDR1 SEHNR, CDR2 FQNEAQ (reference sequence). The CDR3 length is 15 residues. DNA for the CDR3: TGTGCCAGCAGCTCCCAGGGACAGCAGAACACTGAAGCTTTCTTT. Its protein product is CASSSQGQQNTEAFF.

This clone was detected only a few times. The chain links TRBV20-1 to TRBJ1-1, with D possibly matching TRBD1 (6 bases). Trimming took off 6 bases at V and 8 bases at J, with 13 bases between the two ends. Germline assignment: CDR1 DFQATT and CDR2 SNEGSKA (reference sequence). The CDR3 contains 11 residues. CDR3 bases: TGCAGTGCCCTGCCCGGGACAGAAGCTTTCTTT. It is translated as CSALPGTEAFF.

The sample holds many counts of this clone. The genes are TRBV29-1 and TRBJ2-3, with D possibly TRBD1 on 6 matching bases. The CDR3 runs 13 residues. Germline lookup yields CDR1 SQVTM and CDR2 ANQGSEA. Trimming shortened V by 5 bases and J by 0 bases, and 9 bases separated the two germline ends. CDR3 region: CSVRTASTDTQYF. CDR3 DNA sequence: TGCAGCGTTCGGACAGCTAGCACAGATACGCAGTATTTT.

This chain joins TRBV27 and TRBJ2-3, with TRBD1 identical over 10 bases. The ends lost 5 bases at V and 4 bases at J; junction bases unmatched: 6. Germline assignment: CDR1 MNHEY and CDR2 SMNVEV (reference sequence). This CDR3 contains 15 residues. Here the CDR3 reads CASSPDRGPPDTQYF. In DNA, the CDR3 is TGTGCCAGCAGTCCAGACAGGGGGCCCCCAGATACGCAGTATTTT.

The V call is TRBV15, the J call TRBJ2-2; 8 nucleotides line up with TRBD2. The V gene end was trimmed by 0 bases and the J gene end by 8 bases; junction bases not matched to a gene: 11. Looked up from germline, CDR1 is LNHNV and CDR2 is YYDKDF (reference sequence). The CDR3 contains 17 residues. As DNA, the CDR3 is TGTGCCACCAGCAGAGACCGGGCAGCGGGAGTAGCAGGGGAGCTGTTTTTT. Translated, it gives CATSRDRAAGVAGELFF. Variable domain in full (rest from reference TRBV15 and TRBJ2-2): DAMVIQNPRYQVTQFGKPVTLSCSQTLNHNVMYWYQQKSSQAPKLLFHYYDKDFNNEADTPDNFQSRRPNTSFCFLDIRSPGLGDTAMYLCATSRDRAAGVAGELFFGEGSRLTVL.

This chain links TRBV7-9 with TRBJ2-1, with 7 bases aligning to TRBD2. Per germline, CDR1 SEHNR and CDR2 FQNEAQ (reference sequence). This CDR3 has 13 residues. Germline trimming cut 6 bases from V and 8 bases from J; bases unmatched to any gene: 7. CDR3 in amino acids: CASSPGLVDEQFF. CDR3 bases: TGTGCCAGCAGTCCTGGACTAGTCGATGAGCAGTTCTTC.

This chain joins TRBV4-3 and TRBJ1-2; maybe TRBD1 (5 bases). CDR3 length: 13 amino acids. Germline CDR1 and CDR2: LGHNA and YSLEER. V lost 2 bases and J lost 4, with 8 bases in between. CDR3 amino acids: CASSQQGSYGYTF. As DNA, the CDR3 is TGCGCCAGCAGCCAACAGGGCAGCTATGGCTACACCTTC.